The following is a T cell receptor (beta chain) sequence with its context. Germline CDR1 and CDR2: GTSNPN and SVGIG (reference sequence). The CDR3 has 15 amino acids. Germline trimming cut 1 base from V and 1 base from J; bases unmatched to any gene: 6. This sample stems from a study of technical replicates of blood from a few donors. TCRdb's table, derived via immunoSEQ multiplex PCR, lists solely in-frame clones and lacks some. The sample records fewer than 90,000 clones, over 90% being singletons. The sequencing sample was made of T cells isolated from PBMCs. The chain carries TRBV30 and TRBJ1-1; TRBD1 aligns across 7 bases. The receptor comes from a human donor in good health. This CDR3 is CAWSEKGAGNTEAFF. Written as DNA, the CDR3 is TGTGCCTGGAGTGAAAAGGGGGCCGGGAACACTGAAGCTTTCTTT. Together with reference TRBV30 and TRBJ1-1, the CDR3 gives the full variable domain: SQTIHQWPATLVQPVGSPLSLECTVEGTSNPNLYWYRQAAGRGLQLLFYSVGIGQISSEVPQNLSASRPQDRQFILSSKKLLLSDSGFYLCAWSEKGAGNTEAFFGQGTRLTVV.